Listed here is a single T cell receptor beta chain. Its antigen specificity is not known. No qualities accompany the bases; no much larger clone lies one base away. The data belong to a study of CD8 T cells in Susac syndrome (dated by TCRdb to the late 2010s). About the investigation overall: The study used repertoire sequencing to test whether antigen drove CD8+ T cell activation and differentiation in Susac syndrome. CD8+ T cell repertoire clonality was compared between some 12 healthy donors, around 14 Susac syndrome patients and roughly 15 multiple sclerosis patients. The paper as a whole reports these results and caveats: The number of individuals in the TCR sequencing and HLA analysis was acknowledged as relatively small.

Peripheral blood CD8+ and CD4+ T cells from healthy donors, Susac syndrome patients and multiple sclerosis patients were profiled by high-throughput TCR beta sequencing. The multiple sclerosis controls were treatment-naive patients whose relapsing-remitting disease, either stable or active, fulfilled the revised McDonald criteria. Bulk CD8+ and CD4+ T cells were purified by magnetic negative isolation, whereas CD8+ TEMRA cells were enriched by FACS. Blood was drawn into EDTA tubes, processed within 24 hours, and PBMCs were isolated by density gradient centrifugation. PBMCs intended for TCR sequencing were cryopreserved in liquid nitrogen and thawed later in a water bath at 37 degrees C. The sorted or isolated CD4+, CD8+ and CD8+ TEMRA cells had a purity of 90% or higher. RNA was extracted with the RNeasy kit and 0.5 to 1 ug was reverse transcribed using random hexamers. The immunoSEQ multiplex PCR assay, which covers 54 Vbeta and 13 Jbeta segments, was used to amplify TCR beta CDR3 regions. Bias from PCR amplification was corrected by using a synthetic template baseline for primer optimization and for computational correction. For the original study's pipeline: Only productive sequences were kept, with reads annotated to V, D and J genes according to IMGT and analyzed in immunoSEQ Analyzer. To calculate clonality, Shannon entropy was normalized by log2 of the number of productive unique sequences and then subtracted from one. Public and private clones were assessed among the 100 most prevalent clones of each patient and control. Susac-specific clones were defined as absent from healthy and MS cohorts, some 1,000 published viral clones and other ImmuneACCESS disease sequences. The raw public reads went through TCRdb reprocessing: fastp at Q25, MiXCR clone calling, in-frame beta chains kept. Identical CDR3 protein sequences are pooled into one entry, listed with their most common genes and DNA. The authors' filters were not applied to this entry. A total of about 300,000 distinct CDR3 sequences appear in this sample, 89% of them only once. Of the sample, roughly 0.2% falls within the top ten clones.

V was cut back by 4 bases and J by 0 bases, leaving a gap of 13 bases between them. The CDR3 goes from the cysteine to the phenylalanine over 15 residues. The CDR3 DNA has 45 bases and is translated from base 1. Based on the germline V gene (reference sequence), the CDR1 and CDR2 sequences are LNHDA and SQIVND. The sequence links TRBV19 to TRBJ2-7; the D gene is possibly TRBD1 or TRBD2, each agreeing over 5 bases. The sequence derives from a human donor with multiple sclerosis. The sequencing input was CD8+ T cells from PBMCs. Here the CDR3 is given as CASSTSGRRSYEQYF. The DNA reads as follows: TGTGCCAGTAGTACTTCGGGACGGCGCTCCTACGAGCAGTACTTC.